This TCR beta chain comes out of a study of T-cell reconstitution after alpha-beta-depleted transplantation in children. Germline-derived CDR1 and CDR2 are MDHEN and SYDVKM. The CDR3 runs 14 residues. Trimming removed 3 bases at V and 4 bases at J, with 12 bases between. Molecular barcoding with unique molecular identifiers was used for the TCRbeta library. One entry per CDR3 protein results from TCRdb running MiXCR on the PCR reads. The data show nearly 200,000 distinct CDR3 sequences, 6.3% seen once. This clonotype was found many times. This receptor was obtained from a girl in the first two years of life with combined immunodeficiency, due to receive a stem cell transplant. The chain has TRBV28 and TRBJ2-5; perhaps TRBD1 as D (5 bases). The specimen was PBMCs, collected before TCRalphabeta/CD19-depleted stem cell transplant. Here the CDR3 reads CASSLWPGSETQYF. For the CDR3, the DNA is TGTGCCAGCAGTTTGTGGCCAGGGTCAGAGACCCAGTACTTC.